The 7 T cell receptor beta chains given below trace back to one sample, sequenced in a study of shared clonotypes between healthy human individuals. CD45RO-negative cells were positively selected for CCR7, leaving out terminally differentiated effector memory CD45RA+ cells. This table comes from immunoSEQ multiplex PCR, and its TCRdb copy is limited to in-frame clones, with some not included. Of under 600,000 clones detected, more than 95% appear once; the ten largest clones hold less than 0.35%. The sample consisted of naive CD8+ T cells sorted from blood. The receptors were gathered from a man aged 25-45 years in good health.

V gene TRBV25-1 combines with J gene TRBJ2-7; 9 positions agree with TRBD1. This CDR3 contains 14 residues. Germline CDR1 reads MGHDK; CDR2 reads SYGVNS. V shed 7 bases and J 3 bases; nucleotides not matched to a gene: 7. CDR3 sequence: CASKRTGAYYEQYF. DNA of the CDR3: TGTGCCAGCAAACGGACAGGGGCATACTACGAGCAGTACTTC.

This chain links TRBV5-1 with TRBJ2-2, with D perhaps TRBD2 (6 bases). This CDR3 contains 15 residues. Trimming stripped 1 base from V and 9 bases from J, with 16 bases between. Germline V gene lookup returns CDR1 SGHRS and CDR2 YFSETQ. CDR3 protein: CASSLLGGGIRELFF. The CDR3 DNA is TGCGCCAGCAGCTTGTTGGGCGGCGGGATTAGGGAGCTGTTTTTT.

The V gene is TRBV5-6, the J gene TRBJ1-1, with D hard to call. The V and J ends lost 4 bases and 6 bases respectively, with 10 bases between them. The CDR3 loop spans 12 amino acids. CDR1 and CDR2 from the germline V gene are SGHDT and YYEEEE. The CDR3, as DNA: TGTGCCAGCAGCAGGGAGGCGCCTGAAGCTTTCTTT. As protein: CASSREAPEAFF.

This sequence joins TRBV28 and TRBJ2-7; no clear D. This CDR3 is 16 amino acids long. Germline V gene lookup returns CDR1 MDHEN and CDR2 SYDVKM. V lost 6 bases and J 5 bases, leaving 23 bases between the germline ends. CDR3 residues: CASSPLVRKAWDEQYF. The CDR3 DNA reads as TGTGCCAGCAGCCCGCTTGTCCGGAAAGCGTGGGACGAGCAGTACTTC. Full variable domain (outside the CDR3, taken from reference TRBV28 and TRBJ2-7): DVKVTQSSRYLVKRTGEKVFLECVQDMDHENMFWYRQDPGLGLRLIYFSYDVKMKEKGDIPEGYSVSREKKERFSLILESASTNQTSMYLCASSPLVRKAWDEQYFGPGTRLTVT.

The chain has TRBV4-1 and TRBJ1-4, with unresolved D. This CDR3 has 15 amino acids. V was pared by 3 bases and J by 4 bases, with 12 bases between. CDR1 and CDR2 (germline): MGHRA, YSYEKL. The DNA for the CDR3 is TGCGCCAGCAGCCAGGGTGTTGGACTTAATGAAAAACTGTTTTTT. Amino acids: CASSQGVGLNEKLFF.

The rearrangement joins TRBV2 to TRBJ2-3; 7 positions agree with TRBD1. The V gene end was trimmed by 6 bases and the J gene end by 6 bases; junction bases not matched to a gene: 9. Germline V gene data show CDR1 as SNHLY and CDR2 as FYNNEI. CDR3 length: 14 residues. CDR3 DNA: TGTGCCAGCAGGACCAGGGGGACCCCGGATACGCAGTATTTT. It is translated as CASRTRGTPDTQYF.

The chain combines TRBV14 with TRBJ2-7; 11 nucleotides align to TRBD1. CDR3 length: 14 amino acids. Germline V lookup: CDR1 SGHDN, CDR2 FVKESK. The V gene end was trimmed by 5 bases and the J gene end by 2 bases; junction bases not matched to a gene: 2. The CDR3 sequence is CASSAGQGAYEQYF. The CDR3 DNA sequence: TGTGCCAGCAGCGCGGGACAGGGGGCCTACGAGCAGTACTTC.